The table lists the clone carrying this T cell receptor beta chain with a few counts. Its antigen is as yet unknown. CDR1 and CDR2 from the germline V gene are SGHAT and FQNNGV. V shed 4 bases and J shed 5 bases, with 11 bases lying between them. This CDR3 is built from 13 residues. These data belong to a study of beta chain features in type 1 diabetes. Isolation of CD4+ naive, central memory, regulatory and stem cell-like memory cells was achieved by sorting via CD45RO/CCR7/CD25/CD127/CD95/CD27. What was sequenced were expressed TCRB transcripts, since all of the isolated RNA had been reverse transcribed. Sequenced by immunoSEQ multiplex PCR; TCRdb stores in-frame clones only, minus some. The table has 970,000 or so clones, 15% to 20% seen once. Points from the study as a whole: Patients' naive, central memory and Treg TCRB repertoires seemed closer to one another than those of healthy donors. More deletions and fewer insertions at VDJ junctions were seen in type 1 diabetes patients. Overrepresentation of cells with high TCR expression could result from cDNA sequencing.

The TCR originated in a young woman in good health. Sequencing input: naive CD4+ T cells from blood. The V and J genes are TRBV11-2 and TRBJ1-1; D not resolved. CDR3 sequence (DNA): TGTGCCAGCAGCTCCGTAGGGAATACTGAAGCTTTCTTT. This sequence encodes CASSSVGNTEAFF.